These 18 T cell receptor beta chains originate from one sample sequenced in a study of cytomegalovirus exposure and HLA in healthy donors. Here immunoSEQ multiplex PCR was the method, and the copy in TCRdb shows in-frame clones only, minus some. The data contain about 38,000 clones, over 85% of them singletons. The sample consisted of PBMCs. Receptors originate from a man between 18 and 35 years old in good health and CMV-seronegative.

The genes are TRBV21-1 and TRBJ2-1; the tabulated D call, TRBD1, remains unverified against the DNA. TRBV21-1 is a recognized pseudogene. The CDR3 is 13 amino acids. The CDR3 nucleotides read TGTGCCAGCAGCAACAAACAGGGCGATGAGCAGTTCTTC. The encoded protein is CASSNKQGDEQFF.

This clone was observed once. The chain carries TRBV5-8 and TRBJ1-1; no reliable D call. Germline V gene data show CDR1 as SGHTS and CDR2 as YDEGEE. V lost 2 bases to trimming and J lost 4 bases, with 6 bases between them. This CDR3 has 12 residues. The CDR3 spells CASSLRVTEAFF. CDR3 bases: TGTGCCAGCAGCTTACGGGTCACTGAAGCTTTCTTT.

This chain uses TRBV6-6 with TRBJ1-1; the D gene is possibly TRBD1 (6 bases). The ends were cut back, 6 bases at V and 3 bases at J, with 11 bases in the middle. This CDR3 is 13 amino acids long. Germline V lookup: CDR1 MNHNY, CDR2 SVGAGI (reference sequence). Written as DNA, the CDR3 is TGTGCCAGCAGCCCCCCAGGGGACACTGAAGCTTTCTTT. It is translated as CASSPPGDTEAFF.

The chain combines TRBV19 with TRBJ1-3; D remains ambiguous. V lost 3 bases and J lost 4, with 13 bases in between. The CDR3 extends over 15 amino acids. The V gene's germline CDR1 is LNHDA and CDR2 SQIVND (reference sequence). The CDR3 sequence is CASSITPSSGNTIYF. CDR3 nucleotides: TGTGCCAGTAGTATTACCCCCAGTTCGGGAAACACCATATATTTT. The full variable domain, with the rest looked up from reference TRBV19 and TRBJ1-3, is DGGITQSPKYLFRKEGQNVTLSCEQNLNHDAMYWYRQDPGQGLRLIYYSQIVNDFQKGDIAEGYSVSREKKESFPLTVTSAQKNPTAFYLCASSITPSSGNTIYFGEGSWLTVV.

This clone was seen a single time. The V gene is TRBV7-5, the J gene TRBJ1-3. TRBV7-5 is deemed a pseudogene. CDR3 length: 15 residues. Here the CDR3 reads CVRSLTRMAGNTIYF. CDR3 DNA sequence: TGTGTCAGAAGCTTAACGCGAATGGCTGGAAACACCATATATTTT.

J is TRBJ1-5 and V is TRBV19; D gene ambiguous. This CDR3 contains 13 residues. V lost 4 bases to trimming and J lost 0 bases, with 4 bases between them. The germline V gene has CDR1 LNHDA and CDR2 SQIVND (reference sequence). Written as DNA, the CDR3 is TGTGCCAGTAGTACCAATAGCAATCAGCCCCAGCATTTT. Translating gives CASSTNSNQPQHF.

The V and J genes are TRBV29-1 and TRBJ2-1, with 12 bases aligning to TRBD2. Germline loops: CDR1 SQVTM, CDR2 ANQGSEA. J was trimmed by 13 bases and V by 6 bases; bases with no gene match: 16. CDR3 length: 15 amino acids. The CDR3 region has the DNA TGCAGCGTCCTAACTAGCGGGGGGCCATACAGAAGCCAGTTCTTC. Translation gives CSVLTSGGPYRSQFF.

The chain recombines TRBV2 with TRBJ2-5; perhaps TRBD1 as D (6 bases). The CDR3 is made up of 12 amino acids. Trimming pared 4 bases from V and 4 bases from J, leaving 7 bases between. Germline V gives CDR1 SNHLY, CDR2 FYNNEI. CDR3 sequence: CASSVQGETQYF. The CDR3 DNA reads TGTGCCAGCAGTGTACAGGGAGAGACCCAGTACTTC.

The chain is built from TRBV5-6 and TRBJ2-3, with 8 bases lining up with TRBD2. V shed 0 bases and J 6 bases; nucleotides not matched to a gene: 6. In germline, CDR1 is SGHDT, CDR2 YYEEEE. The CDR3 spans 15 residues. This chain's CDR3 is CASSLDPGRGDTQYF. CDR3 coding DNA: TGTGCCAGCAGCTTGGATCCCGGGAGGGGGGATACGCAGTATTTT.

This chain connects TRBV10-2 to TRBJ1-1, with D perhaps TRBD1 (5 bases). Trimming cost V 8 bases and J 5 bases, with 15 bases left between them. CDR1 and CDR2 (germline): WSHSY, SAAADI. This CDR3 region has 13 residues. In nucleotides, the CDR3 is TGCGCCAGCTTGGCGGGGGGTAGGACTGAAGCTTTCTTT. This translates into CASLAGGRTEAFF.

The chain links TRBV6-5 to TRBJ2-5, with 11 bases that match TRBD2. This CDR3 is 13 amino acids long. Germline V lookup: CDR1 MNHEY, CDR2 SVGAGI. V shed 5 bases, J shed 4 bases, and the junction held 0 bases outside the gene matches. CDR3 loop: CASSGTSGETQYF. As DNA, the CDR3 is TGTGCCAGCAGTGGGACTAGCGGAGAGACCCAGTACTTC.

CDR3 in amino acids: CASSYDRGFSPLHF. CDR3 nucleotides: TGTGCCAGCAGTTACGACAGGGGGTTTTCACCCCTCCACTTT. This chain joins TRBV6-5 and TRBJ1-6, with 9 nucleotides matching TRBD1. Looked up from germline, CDR1 is MNHEY and CDR2 is SVGAGI. The CDR3 has 14 residues. The J segment lost 9 bases and the V segment lost 2 bases, leaving 2 bases of the junction unmatched.

This chain connects TRBV6-1 to TRBJ2-1; possible D gene TRBD2, 5 bases. The CDR3 sequence is 15 residues long. The V end lost 4 bases, the J end lost 1 base, and 11 bases lay between the germline ends. The germline V gene encodes CDR1 MNHNS and CDR2 SASEGT. CDR3 bases: TGTGCCAGCAGTGGGGCTAGCAGGTCCTACAATGAGCAGTTCTTC. It yields the protein CASSGASRSYNEQFF.

This chain connects TRBV5-6 to TRBJ1-2; 7 nucleotides align to TRBD1. V trimming: 2 bases; J trimming: 0 bases; junction bases outside the gene matches: 7. Germline CDR1 reads SGHDT; CDR2 reads YYEEEE. The CDR3 runs to 16 residues. CDR3 amino acids: CASSFEGAGSNYGYTF. The CDR3 coding sequence is TGTGCCAGCAGCTTCGAGGGGGCAGGATCTAACTATGGCTACACCTTC.

The rearrangement joins TRBV5-1 to TRBJ2-7, with D possibly being TRBD1 (5 bases). V shed 7 bases and J shed 2 bases, with 22 bases lying between them. The CDR3 loop spans 16 amino acids. CDR1 SGHRS and CDR2 YFSETQ come from the germline V gene. The CDR3 sequence: CASSFSSVDTAYEQYF. The DNA of the CDR3 is TGCGCCAGCTCTTTTTCATCGGTGGACACTGCCTACGAGCAGTACTTC.

The table lists this clone with a count of one. This rearrangement joins TRBV19 to TRBJ2-7; 7 bases align to TRBD2. The CDR3 is 18 amino acids. The germline V gene has CDR1 LNHDA and CDR2 SQIVND (reference sequence). V gave up 5 bases and J gave up 6 bases; unmatched junction bases: 22. The CDR3 bases are TGTGCCAGTAGTGCCCTTGCTGGGCAGGTGGGCGGGAGACGCGAGCAGTACTTC. Protein: CASSALAGQVGGRREQYF.

The J gene is TRBJ2-5, the V gene TRBV2, with 8 bases identical to TRBD2. The trim removed 3 bases at V and 6 bases at J, leaving 18 bases unmatched. This CDR3 region has 18 residues. CDR1 is SNHLY and CDR2 is FYNNEI in the germline V gene. The CDR3 loop is CASSEPLAGRTLRKTQYF. The CDR3 DNA is TGTGCCAGCAGTGAGCCCTTAGCGGGAAGAACGTTACGAAAGACCCAGTACTTC.

This chain connects TRBV6-5 to TRBJ2-3; D gene ambiguous. Trimming took off 4 bases at V and 6 bases at J, with 11 bases between the two ends. The CDR3 runs to 13 residues. Germline assignment: CDR1 MNHEY and CDR2 SVGAGI. The CDR3 region has the DNA TGTGCCAGCAGTTCGCAAGAGTTGGATACGCAGTATTTT. Translating it yields CASSSQELDTQYF.